This TCR beta chain was observed in a study of T cells in Graves' hyperthyroidism and ophthalmopathy. Regarding the study as a whole: A model built on 13 V-J features separated ophthalmopathy from stable hyperthyroidism. Peripheral blood also featured most of the thyroid clonotypes expanded above 0.001.

Patients aged 18 to 65 had newly diagnosed hyperthyroidism of under 2 months' duration. Diagnosis rested on symptoms, serum thyroxine and TRAb, thyroid ultrasound, and orbital computed tomography. Many counts were recorded for this clonotype. What it binds is not known. The CDR3 extends over 15 amino acids. CDR1 is SGDLS and CDR2 is YYNGEE in the germline V gene. V shed 4 bases, J shed 2 bases, and the junction held 6 bases outside the gene matches. RNA transcripts gave rise to amplified TCR beta CDR3 regions. The HTBI primer set drove a first-round RT-PCR of the TCR CDR3. MiXCR was run by TCRdb on the multiplex PCR reads, yielding one entry per CDR3 protein. The sample consists of about 350,000 distinct CDR3 sequences, about 15% of them appearing once.

Material: blood. The chain couples TRBV9 to TRBJ2-1; 7 bases align to TRBD1. The sequence derives from a woman in her twenties or thirties with Graves' hyperthyroidism. This CDR3 reads CASSLPGTAYNEQFF. The CDR3 DNA is TGTGCCAGCAGCCTTCCCGGGACAGCCTACAATGAGCAGTTCTTC.